The 9 T cell receptor beta chains below all came from one sample that was sequenced in a study of blood T cell repertoires in COVID-19. The method was immunoSEQ multiplex PCR; TCRdb's version includes in-frame clones alone and lacks a portion of them. The profile shows about 180,000 clones, approximately 83% of them singletons. Sample: peripheral blood. Receptors were obtained from a man in his fifties or sixties with active or convalescent COVID-19.

This CDR3 is CASRPGTLESNSPLHF. The CDR3 DNA sequence: TGTGCCAGCAGGCCCGGGACACTCGAAAGTAATTCACCCCTCCACTTT. This chain uses TRBV27 with TRBJ1-6; tentative D call: TRBD1 (6 bases). CDR3 size: 16 residues. CDR1 is MNHEY, CDR2 SMNVEV, per germline (reference sequence). V lost 6 bases to trimming and J lost 6 bases, with 18 bases between them.

This clone showed up just a few times. The CDR3 DNA reads TGTGCCAGCAGCCCAGTTGGGGGGAGCTCCTACGAGCAGTACTTC. Residues: CASSPVGGSSYEQYF. The chain joins TRBV7-6 to TRBJ2-7; D may be TRBD2 (6 bases). The CDR3 spans 15 residues. CDR1 is SGHVS, CDR2 FNYEAQ, per germline. Trimming removed 5 bases from V and 0 bases from J, with 14 bases in between. Filled out from reference TRBV7-6 and TRBJ2-7, the complete variable domain reads GAGVSQSPRYKVTKRGQDVALRCDPISGHVSLYWYRQALGQGPEFLTYFNYEAQQDKSGLPNDRFSAERPEGSISTLTIQRTEQRDSAMYRCASSPVGGSSYEQYFGPGTRLTVT.

J is TRBJ2-1 and V is TRBV28, with 12 positions matching TRBD1. The junction had 7 bases not matched to a gene; V was cut back by 5 bases and J by 8 bases. This CDR3 has 15 residues. CDR1 MDHEN and CDR2 SYDVKM come from the germline V gene. This CDR3 reads CASSPGDRGLHEQFF. In nucleotides, the CDR3 is TGTGCCAGCAGTCCAGGGGACAGGGGGCTGCATGAGCAGTTCTTC.

The chain is built from TRBV5-4 and TRBJ2-1; D gene uncertain. The CDR3 extends over 15 amino acids. In germline, CDR1 is SGHNT, CDR2 YYREEE (reference sequence). V was pared by 0 bases and J by 3 bases, with 10 bases between. CDR3 DNA sequence: TGTGCCAGCAGCTTGGGAACAGCCAACTACAATGAGCAGTTCTTC. Protein product: CASSLGTANYNEQFF.

The CDR3 nucleotides read TGTGCCAGCAGCTCCCGACAGGAGAATGGCTACACCTTC. Encoded protein: CASSSRQENGYTF. V usage is TRBV21-1 and J usage is TRBJ1-2; TRBD1 was called by the table and not checked on the DNA. TRBV21-1 is shown as a pseudogene. This CDR3 region has 13 residues.

This chain uses TRBV28 with TRBJ2-7; 8 positions match TRBD1. The V gene's germline CDR1 is MDHEN and CDR2 SYDVKM. The CDR3 has 15 amino acids. V lost 5 bases, J lost 3 bases, and 9 bases stayed unmatched. The DNA for the CDR3 is TGTGCCAGCAGTCCGACCGGGACAGGAGGCTACGAGCAGTACTTC. Protein: CASSPTGTGGYEQYF.

The genes are TRBV28 and TRBJ1-4; the match to TRBD1 covers 7 bases. Germline V gene lookup returns CDR1 MDHEN and CDR2 SYDVKM. The CDR3 length is 15 residues. J lost 2 bases, V lost 5 bases, and 5 bases had no gene match. Here the CDR3 reads CASSPGDSTNEKLFF. The CDR3 bases are TGTGCCAGCAGTCCCGGGGACAGCACTAATGAAAAACTGTTTTTT.

About this clone itself: The DNA is omitted, as the CDR3 cannot be located on it reliably, and the CDR3 follows TCRdb's listing. This rearrangement joins TRBV12-1 to TRBJ2-7; the listed D gene, TRBD2, was not tested against the DNA. TRBV12-1 is listed as a pseudogene. The CDR3 adds up to 15 amino acids, both ends counted. CDR3 protein: CASTLWAGGTYEQYF.

This rearrangement joins TRBV30 to TRBJ2-4; D perhaps matches TRBD1 (6 bases). Trimming took off 2 bases at V and 1 base at J, with 12 bases between the two ends. The CDR3 extends over 15 amino acids. Germline CDR1 GTSNPN, CDR2 SVGIG (reference sequence). The CDR3 bases are TGTGCCTGGAGTTACAGGGAAGGGGCCAAAAACATTCAGTACTTC. Amino acid sequence: CAWSYREGAKNIQYF.